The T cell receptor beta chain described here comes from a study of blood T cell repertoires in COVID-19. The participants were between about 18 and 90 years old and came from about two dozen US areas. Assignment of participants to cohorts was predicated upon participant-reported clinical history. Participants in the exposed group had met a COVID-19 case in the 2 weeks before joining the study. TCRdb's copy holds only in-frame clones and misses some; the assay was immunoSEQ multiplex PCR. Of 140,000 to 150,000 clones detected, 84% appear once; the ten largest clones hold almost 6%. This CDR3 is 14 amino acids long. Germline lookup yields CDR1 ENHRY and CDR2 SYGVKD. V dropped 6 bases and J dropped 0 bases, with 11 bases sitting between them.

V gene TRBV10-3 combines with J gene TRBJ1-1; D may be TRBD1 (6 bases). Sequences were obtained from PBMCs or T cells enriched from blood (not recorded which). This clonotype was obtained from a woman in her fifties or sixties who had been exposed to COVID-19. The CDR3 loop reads CAISVDRMNTEAFF. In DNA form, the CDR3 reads TGTGCCATCAGCGTCGACAGGATGAACACTGAAGCTTTCTTT.